These 3 T cell receptor beta chains were sequenced from one sample in a study of blood T cell repertoires in COVID-19. Using immunoSEQ multiplex PCR, the repertoire was profiled, and TCRdb retains in-frame clones only, with some absent. The sample has tens of thousands of clones; about 83% are singletons. Sequencing used peripheral blood. The receptors were sampled from an older woman with acute or convalescent COVID-19.

The CDR3 is CASSPGTGLFRQYF. Here the CDR3 DNA reads TGTGCCAGCAGCCCAGGGACAGGCCTTTTCCGGCAGTACTTC. The rearrangement joins TRBV7-2 to TRBJ2-7; the match to TRBD1 covers 8 bases. The CDR3 is made up of 14 amino acids. The V gene's germline CDR1 is SGHTA and CDR2 FQGNSA. The V segment lost 5 bases and the J segment 9 bases; nucleotides outside the gene matches: 12.

This rearrangement joins TRBV6-5 to TRBJ1-3, with 7 bases fitting TRBD1. With V trimmed by 6 bases and J by 4 bases, 9 bases remained unmatched. CDR3 length equals 15 residues. Germline CDR1 reads MNHEY; CDR2 reads SVGAGI. The CDR3 loop reads CASSLDRVSGNTIYF. The CDR3 DNA reads TGTGCCAGCAGCCTTGACAGGGTCTCAGGAAACACCATATATTTT.

The chain joins TRBV5-1 to TRBJ2-2, with 12 bases lining up with TRBD2. Germline V gene data show CDR1 as SGHRS and CDR2 as YFSETQ. V dropped 4 bases and J dropped 4; count of bases not matched to a gene: 17. This CDR3 comprises 20 residues. The CDR3 DNA reads TGCGCCAGCAGCGCCGGGCTATGGACTAGCGGGGCGTTGAGCACCGGGGAGCTGTTTTTT. As protein: CASSAGLWTSGALSTGELFF.